The 32 T cell receptor beta chains presented below share a single source sample, sequenced in a study of T cell responses to AZD1222 COVID-19 vaccine. The data were produced by immunoSEQ multiplex PCR, yet TCRdb's version contains in-frame clones alone and is incomplete. Of more than 95,000 clones in the sample, roughly 88% were seen once. The source was peripheral blood, collected on day 0 of MenACWY control vaccination. These receptors all stem from an adult in good health.

The V gene is TRBV14, the J gene TRBJ2-2; 13 positions match TRBD2. The CDR3 is 17 amino acids. Germline V lookup: CDR1 SGHDN, CDR2 FVKESK. V trimming: 5 bases; J trimming: 1 base; junction bases outside the gene matches: 4. The chain's CDR3 is CASSSRTSGRNTGELFF. CDR3 DNA sequence: TGTGCCAGCAGCTCCCGGACTAGCGGGAGGAACACCGGGGAGCTGTTTTTT.

The rearrangement links TRBV28 to TRBJ1-5, with a weak D call TRBD1 (5 bases). Germline assignment: CDR1 MDHEN and CDR2 SYDVKM. V gave up 7 bases and J gave up 5 bases, with 21 bases separating them. The CDR3 extends over 16 amino acids. The CDR3 DNA follows: TGTGCCAGCACGGAGGACATTAAGGGTTTGGATCAGCCCCAGCATTTT. As protein: CASTEDIKGLDQPQHF.

This chain uses TRBV5-1 with TRBJ2-2; 9 nucleotides match TRBD1. This CDR3 contains 15 residues. Germline V lookup: CDR1 SGHRS, CDR2 YFSETQ. Trimming removed 1 base from V and 7 bases from J; junction bases left unmatched: 5. CDR3 coding DNA: TGCGCCAGCAGCTTGATAACAGGGGGCAGCGGGGAGCTGTTTTTT. It codes for CASSLITGGSGELFF.

The chain combines TRBV30 with TRBJ2-1, with 7 bases fitting TRBD1. V gave up 7 bases and J gave up 1 base; unmatched junction bases: 7. The CDR3 extends over 14 amino acids. Per germline, CDR1 GTSNPN and CDR2 SVGIG (reference sequence). The CDR3 here is CAYSTGSSYNEQFF. The DNA of the CDR3 is TGTGCCTACTCGACAGGGTCGTCCTACAATGAGCAGTTCTTC.

In its sample, this clone was seen once. The chain combines TRBV7-2 with TRBJ2-1; D is undetermined. CDR1 SGHTA and CDR2 FQGNSA come from the germline V gene. This CDR3 has 11 amino acids. With 5 bases removed from V and 5 bases from J, the gap between germline ends came to 4 bases. Here the CDR3 DNA reads TGTGCCAGCAGCCTGCACAATGAGCAGTTCTTC. Translated, it gives CASSLHNEQFF. The whole variable domain, filled in from reference TRBV7-2 and TRBJ2-1, reads GAGVSQSPSNKVTEKGKDVELRCDPISGHTALYWYRQSLGQGLEFLIYFQGNSAPDKSGLPSDRFSAERTGGSVSTLTIQRTQQEDSAVYLCASSLHNEQFFGPGTRLTVL.

The chain recombines TRBV9 with TRBJ1-6; unclear D gene. Germline assignment: CDR1 SGDLS and CDR2 YYNGEE. V gave up 3 bases and J gave up 10 bases, with 11 bases separating them. The CDR3 runs to 13 residues. The CDR3 protein is CASSASGYSPLHF. The CDR3 bases are TGTGCCAGCAGCGCATCCGGGTACTCACCCCTCCACTTT.

This clone was counted a single time. The chain uses TRBV2 and TRBJ2-5, with 11 bases aligning to TRBD2. The CDR3 length is 15 residues. The V and J ends lost 8 bases and 2 bases, in that order; junction bases with no gene match: 7. Germline assignment: CDR1 SNHLY and CDR2 FYNNEI. The CDR3: CASLASGGLQETQYF. CDR3 coding DNA: TGTGCCAGCCTCGCTAGCGGGGGGTTACAAGAGACCCAGTACTTC.

The chain carries TRBV19 and TRBJ1-5; 8 bases line up with TRBD1. The length of the CDR3 is 15 residues. V shed 6 bases and J 0 bases; nucleotides not matched to a gene: 4. Germline assignment: CDR1 LNHDA and CDR2 SQIVND (reference sequence). CDR3 DNA sequence: TGTGCCAGTAGGACAGGGGATTATAGCAATCAGCCCCAGCATTTT. Protein product: CASRTGDYSNQPQHF.

This clone was picked up one time. The chain combines TRBV5-1 with TRBJ2-5; 7 bases map to TRBD1. Unmatched junction bases numbered 2, after V lost 4 bases and J lost 2 bases. There are 13 residues in the CDR3. The V gene's germline CDR1 is SGHRS and CDR2 YFSETQ. CDR3 DNA sequence: TGCGCCAGCAGCCCGGGACAGCAAGAGACCCAGTACTTC. Its protein product is CASSPGQQETQYF.

This chain uses TRBV2 with TRBJ1-3; possibly TRBD1 for D (5 bases). Germline assignment: CDR1 SNHLY and CDR2 FYNNEI. The CDR3 runs 16 residues. The ends were cut back, 1 base at V and 4 bases at J, with 14 bases in the middle. CDR3 amino acids: CASSEGGAGSGNTIYF. DNA of the CDR3: TGTGCCAGCAGTGAAGGTGGGGCAGGGAGCGGAAACACCATATATTTT.

The rearrangement joins TRBV3-1 (or the pseudogene TRBV3-2) to TRBJ2-1, with D perhaps matching TRBD2 (5 bases). The V and J ends lost 4 bases and 0 bases respectively, with 13 bases between them. Per the germline V gene, CDR1 is LGHDT and CDR2 is YNNKEL (reference sequence). The CDR3 spans 16 residues. Here the CDR3 DNA reads TGTGCCAGCAGCCCCAGGACTGTAAGCTCCTACAATGAGCAGTTCTTC. Protein product: CASSPRTVSSYNEQFF.

The V and J genes are TRBV28 and TRBJ2-7, with a weak D call TRBD2 (7 bases). Germline V lookup: CDR1 MDHEN, CDR2 SYDVKM. Trimming removed 6 bases from V and 3 bases from J, with 12 bases in between. The CDR3 runs 13 residues. CDR3 nucleotides: TGTGCCAGCAGCGGGGGGCATTTCTACGAGCAGTACTTC. This gives the protein CASSGGHFYEQYF.

This rearrangement joins TRBV28 to TRBJ1-5; a possible D gene is TRBD1 (5 bases). Trimming shortened V by 2 bases and J by 6 bases, and 8 bases separated the two germline ends. Germline values: CDR1 MDHEN, CDR2 SYDVKM. The CDR3 runs to 13 residues. The CDR3 loop is CASSLTGAQPQHF. The CDR3 DNA is TGTGCCAGCAGTTTAACCGGGGCTCAGCCCCAGCATTTT.

V and J are TRBV28 and TRBJ2-2; TRBD1 agrees at 8 bases. The CDR3 spans 15 residues. Per the germline V gene, CDR1 is MDHEN and CDR2 is SYDVKM. The V gene end was trimmed by 4 bases and the J gene end by 4 bases; junction bases not matched to a gene: 5. This chain's CDR3 is CASSSQGAGTGELFF. Written as DNA, the CDR3 is TGTGCCAGCAGTTCCCAGGGGGCTGGCACCGGGGAGCTGTTTTTT.

This chain links TRBV2 with TRBJ2-2; no clear D gene. The CDR3 runs to 11 residues. The V end lost 5 bases, the J end lost 6 bases, and 4 bases lay between the germline ends. CDR1 SNHLY and CDR2 FYNNEI come from the germline V gene. CDR3 DNA sequence: TGTGCCAGCAGTCGAGCCGGGGAGCTGTTTTTT. It translates to CASSRAGELFF. The variable domain in full, with the rest retrieved from reference TRBV2 and TRBJ2-2, is EPEVTQTPSHQVTQMGQEVILRCVPISNHLYFYWYRQILGQKVEFLVSFYNNEISEKSEIFDDQFSVERPDGSNFTLKIRSTKLEDSAMYFCASSRAGELFFGEGSRLTVL.

The chain is built from TRBV5-4 and TRBJ1-1; no definite D call. V was clipped by 3 bases and J by 3 bases, with 18 bases between them. The CDR3 length is 16 residues. CDR1 and CDR2 (germline): SGHNT, YYREEE (reference sequence). The CDR3 DNA reads TGTGCCAGCAGCTCGACCTCGGGCGTCCGGCACACTGAAGCTTTCTTT. Its protein is CASSSTSGVRHTEAFF.

The chain is built from TRBV19 and TRBJ2-5, with TRBD2 identical over 11 bases. The CDR3 runs to 13 residues. The germline V gene encodes CDR1 LNHDA and CDR2 SQIVND (reference sequence). The trim removed 9 bases at V and 8 bases at J, leaving 8 bases unmatched. The chain's CDR3 is CARPSGRFPTQYF. CDR3 DNA sequence: TGTGCCAGACCTAGCGGGAGGTTCCCTACCCAGTACTTC.

The chain is built from TRBV11-2 and TRBJ1-1; D unresolved. Germline lookup yields CDR1 SGHAT and CDR2 FQNNGV. CDR3 length: 11 residues. The germline V and J ends were trimmed by 5 bases and 6 bases, with 7 bases remaining between them. The CDR3 DNA sequence: TGTGCCAGCAGCCCAATACCTGAAGCTTTCTTT. Residues: CASSPIPEAFF.

The chain carries TRBV13 and TRBJ2-5, with unresolved D. The V end was cut by 0 bases, the J end by 2 bases, with 13 bases between. The CDR3 length is 16 residues. Germline-derived CDR1 and CDR2 are PRHDT and FYEKMQ (reference sequence). The CDR3 protein is CASSLGPNDFQETQYF. In DNA, the CDR3 is TGTGCCAGCAGCTTAGGCCCAAATGACTTTCAAGAGACCCAGTACTTC.

The chain carries TRBV9 and TRBJ1-3, with no clear D. V lost 4 bases, J lost 10 bases, and 12 bases lay in between. From germline, CDR1 is SGDLS and CDR2 YYNGEE. The CDR3 loop spans 12 amino acids. CDR3 nucleotide sequence: TGTGCCAGCAGCCCTCCCCTAGGGACCATATATTTT. This encodes CASSPPLGTIYF.

The genes are TRBV28 and TRBJ2-7; D gene uncertain. The V end was cut by 5 bases, the J end by 4 bases, with 6 bases between. This CDR3 has 11 amino acids. CDR1 is MDHEN, CDR2 SYDVKM, per germline. CDR3 protein: CASSVEYEQYF. The DNA for the CDR3 is TGTGCCAGCAGTGTAGAATACGAGCAGTACTTC.

The chain joins TRBV28 to TRBJ2-6; D unclear. There are 19 residues in the CDR3. Trimming cost V 2 bases and J 0 bases, with 17 bases left between them. CDR1 and CDR2 (germline): MDHEN, SYDVKM. CDR3 amino acids: CASSLGPPHPSSGANVLTF. CDR3 sequence (DNA): TGTGCCAGCAGTTTAGGCCCCCCTCACCCGAGCTCTGGGGCCAACGTCCTGACTTTC.

This rearrangement joins TRBV5-5 to TRBJ2-6, with 7 bases lining up with TRBD1. The CDR3 contains 19 residues. After removal of 0 bases from V and 0 bases from J, the junction contained 9 bases not matched to a gene. Looked up from germline, CDR1 is SGHKS and CDR2 is YYEKEE (reference sequence). The CDR3 is CASSLAGPGQSSGANVLTF. As DNA, the CDR3 is TGTGCCAGCAGCTTGGCCGGCCCGGGACAGAGCTCTGGGGCCAACGTCCTGACTTTC.

A single count supports this clone. The chain is built from TRBV6-6 and TRBJ2-2; 8 bases match TRBD2. Trimming cost V 5 bases and J 4 bases; bases outside gene matches: 15. CDR1 MNHNY and CDR2 SVGAGI come from the germline V gene (reference sequence). This CDR3 is built from 18 residues. The DNA of the CDR3 is TGTGCCAGCAGTCCGCAGCGCATAGCGGGGCTTTTCACCGGGGAGCTGTTTTTT. Protein: CASSPQRIAGLFTGELFF.

CDR3 nucleotide sequence: TGTGCCAGTACCGGGACAATAAGTTTCGCTGCTTTCTTT. This gives the protein CASTGTISFAAFF. V is TRBV19 and J is TRBJ1-1; tentative D call: TRBD1 (6 bases). This CDR3 is 13 amino acids long. V lost 7 bases to trimming and J lost 11 bases, with 20 bases between them. Germline V lookup: CDR1 LNHDA, CDR2 SQIVND (reference sequence).

This chain uses TRBV28 with TRBJ2-1; maybe TRBD2 (5 bases). The CDR3 is 15 residues long. The germline gives CDR1 MDHEN, CDR2 SYDVKM. Trimming took off 3 bases at V and 5 bases at J, with 14 bases between the two ends. The CDR3 DNA reads as TGTGCCAGCAGTTTTAGGGTAGCGTCAAACAATGAGCAGTTCTTC. Encoded protein: CASSFRVASNNEQFF. The full variable domain, in which reference TRBV28 and TRBJ2-1 provide the parts outside the CDR3, is DVKVTQSSRYLVKRTGEKVFLECVQDMDHENMFWYRQDPGLGLRLIYFSYDVKMKEKGDIPEGYSVSREKKERFSLILESASTNQTSMYLCASSFRVASNNEQFFGPGTRLTVL.

V and J are TRBV6-5 and TRBJ2-3; D possibly uses TRBD1 or TRBD2 (7 bases each). The CDR3 runs 14 residues. CDR1 and CDR2 (germline): MNHEY, SVGAGI. Trimming took 5 bases from V and 1 from J, leaving 10 bases between them. CDR3 sequence: CASSPGGGTDTQYF. CDR3 coding DNA: TGTGCCAGCAGTCCAGGGGGGGGCACAGATACGCAGTATTTT.

The V and J genes are TRBV4-2 and TRBJ2-6; 9 bases are a match to TRBD1. CDR3 length: 17 residues. After removal of 7 bases from V and 7 bases from J, the junction contained 14 bases not matched to a gene. Germline values: CDR1 LGHNA, CDR2 YNFKEQ. For the CDR3, the DNA is TGTGCCAGCACCTTAGGGGGACAGGGCCTTATAGCCAACGTCCTGACTTTC. Protein product: CASTLGGQGLIANVLTF.

V is TRBV6-6 and J is TRBJ2-1; D may be TRBD2 (5 bases). The CDR3 sequence is 16 residues long. CDR1 and CDR2 (germline): MNHNY, SVGAGI (reference sequence). The V gene lost 7 bases and the J gene lost 0 bases, with 16 bases spanning the gap. The CDR3 is CASMSRADRSYNEQFF. The CDR3 DNA is TGTGCCAGCATGTCAAGAGCGGATCGCTCCTACAATGAGCAGTTCTTC.

J is TRBJ2-1 and V is TRBV6-6; TRBD2 matches 11 bases. The CDR3 runs to 15 residues. Germline assignment: CDR1 MNHNY and CDR2 SVGAGI (reference sequence). The junction had 6 bases not matched to a gene; V was cut back by 6 bases and J by 5 bases. The CDR3 loop reads CASSRLAGRDNEQFF. The CDR3 region has the DNA TGTGCCAGCAGCCGACTAGCGGGGAGGGACAATGAGCAGTTCTTC.

This clone occurred once. This chain links TRBV27 with TRBJ2-1; no firm D call. The CDR3 consists of 15 residues. Germline V gives CDR1 MNHEY, CDR2 SMNVEV (reference sequence). V dropped 3 bases and J dropped 5 bases, with 14 bases sitting between them. CDR3 DNA sequence: TGTGCCAGCAGTTTCCTAGGAATCGGCAACAATGAGCAGTTCTTC. It yields the protein CASSFLGIGNNEQFF.

The V gene is TRBV29-1, the J gene TRBJ1-1, with D possibly TRBD1 on 6 matching bases. V gave up 4 bases and J gave up 0 bases, with 12 bases separating them. The CDR3 covers 14 residues. The V gene's germline CDR1 is SQVTM and CDR2 ANQGSEA. CDR3 in DNA: TGCAGCGTTGCTGTGGGACAAATGAACACTGAAGCTTTCTTT. Its protein is CSVAVGQMNTEAFF. The full variable domain, completed using reference TRBV29-1 and TRBJ1-1, is SAVISQKPSRDICQRGTSLTIQCQVDSQVTMMFWYRQQPGQSLTLIATANQGSEATYESGFVIDKFPISRPNLTFSTLTVSNMSPEDSSIYLCSVAVGQMNTEAFFGQGTRLTVV.